The entry below describes one T cell receptor beta chain. Its antigen is still unknown. Because it lacks the conserved phenylalanine or tryptophan at the end, this CDR3 is likely a read error. These data originate in a study of tumor-infiltrating lymphocytes in primary liver carcinoma. The wider study: The yield of productive TCRbeta reads per sample was roughly 3.65 to 8 million and was similar across tissue types. Points from the study as a whole: Bulk, unsorted sampling meant CD4+ and CD8+ repertoires went uncompared. Blood's top-250-clone fraction was significantly lower than that of tumors (p = 0.039).

Out of unsorted whole blood came the blood RNA, and germline DNA was extracted as well. V lost 10 bases, J lost 5 bases, and 23 bases lay in between. This CDR3 has 16 amino acids. Germline V CDR1 and CDR2: SGHAT, FQNNGV. Reverse transcription of approximately 500 ng total RNA with a constant-region primer produced TCR beta cDNA. Employing slightly modified ARM-PCR, three nested multiplex PCR rounds were run, and these gave rise to the TCR beta libraries. Rounds one and two of PCR, each of about 10 cycles, were primed with TRBV1-TRBV30 forward primers and a C-beta reverse primer. TCRdb fed the multiplex PCR reads into MiXCR, producing one record per CDR3 protein. The sample contains approximately 320,000 distinct CDR3 sequences, almost 60% of which appear only once.

The receptor comes from a woman aged 30 to 39 with primary liver carcinoma and hepatitis B virus infection. The sequencing sample was made of peripheral blood. This chain joins TRBV11-2 and TRBJ2-2; possibly TRBD1 or TRBD2 for D (5 bases each). The CDR3 spells CATSLIGGDRTGELFI. In nucleotides, the CDR3 is TGTGCCACTAGCTTGATTGGGGGAGATCGGACCGGGGAGCTGTTTATT.